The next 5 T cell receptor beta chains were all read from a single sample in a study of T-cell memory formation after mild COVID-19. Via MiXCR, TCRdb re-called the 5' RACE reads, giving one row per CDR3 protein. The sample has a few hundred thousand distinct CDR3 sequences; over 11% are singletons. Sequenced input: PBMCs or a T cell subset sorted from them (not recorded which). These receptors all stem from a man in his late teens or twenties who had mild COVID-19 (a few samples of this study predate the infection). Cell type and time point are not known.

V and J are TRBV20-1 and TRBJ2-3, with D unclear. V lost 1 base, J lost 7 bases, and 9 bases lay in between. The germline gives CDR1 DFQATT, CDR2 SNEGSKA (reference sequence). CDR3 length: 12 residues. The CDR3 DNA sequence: TGCAGTGCTAGAGTTCAATTTAATACGCAGTATTTT. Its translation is CSARVQFNTQYF.

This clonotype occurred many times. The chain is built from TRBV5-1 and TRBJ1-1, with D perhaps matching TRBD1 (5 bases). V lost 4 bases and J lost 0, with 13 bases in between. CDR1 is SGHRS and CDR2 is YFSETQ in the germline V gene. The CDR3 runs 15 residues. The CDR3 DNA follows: TGCGCCAGCAGCCGCTCTGGGGGATTGAACACTGAAGCTTTCTTT. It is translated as CASSRSGGLNTEAFF.

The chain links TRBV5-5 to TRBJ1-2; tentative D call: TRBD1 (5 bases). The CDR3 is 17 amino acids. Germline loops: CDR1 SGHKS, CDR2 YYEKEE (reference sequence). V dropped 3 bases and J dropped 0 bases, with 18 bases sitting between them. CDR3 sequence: CASSSWDHLKTNYGYTF. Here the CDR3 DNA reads TGTGCCAGCAGCTCCTGGGACCACCTAAAGACTAACTATGGCTACACCTTC.

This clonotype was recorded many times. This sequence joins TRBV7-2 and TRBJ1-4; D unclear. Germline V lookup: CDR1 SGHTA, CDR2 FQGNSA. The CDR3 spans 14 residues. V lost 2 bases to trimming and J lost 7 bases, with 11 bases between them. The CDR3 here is CASSLSNSGEKLFF. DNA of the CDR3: TGTGCCAGCAGCTTATCGAATTCTGGTGAAAAACTGTTTTTT.

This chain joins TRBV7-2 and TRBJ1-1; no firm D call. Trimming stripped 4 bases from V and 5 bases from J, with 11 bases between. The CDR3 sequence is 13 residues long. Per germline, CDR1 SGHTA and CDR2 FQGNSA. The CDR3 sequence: CASSSRMGTEAFF. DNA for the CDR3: TGTGCCAGCAGCTCCCGAATGGGGACTGAAGCTTTCTTT.